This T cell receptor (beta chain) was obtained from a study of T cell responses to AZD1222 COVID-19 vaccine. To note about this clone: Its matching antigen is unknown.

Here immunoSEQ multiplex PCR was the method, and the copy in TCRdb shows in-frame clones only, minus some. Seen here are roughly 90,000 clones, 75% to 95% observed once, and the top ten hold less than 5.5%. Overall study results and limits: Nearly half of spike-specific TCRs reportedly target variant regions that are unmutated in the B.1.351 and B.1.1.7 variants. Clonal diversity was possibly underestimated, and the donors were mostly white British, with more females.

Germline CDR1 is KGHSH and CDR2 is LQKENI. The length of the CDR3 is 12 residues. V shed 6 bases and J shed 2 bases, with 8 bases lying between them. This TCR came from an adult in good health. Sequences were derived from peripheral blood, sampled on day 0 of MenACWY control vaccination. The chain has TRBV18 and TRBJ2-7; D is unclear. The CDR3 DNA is TGTGCCAGCTCCGGAGCTGCCTACGAGCAGTACTTC. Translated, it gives CASSGAAYEQYF. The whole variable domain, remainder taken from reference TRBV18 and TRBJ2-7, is NAGVMQNPRHLVRRRGQEARLRCSPMKGHSHVYWYRQLPEEGLKFMVYLQKENIIDESGMPKERFSAEFPKEGPSILRIQQVVRGDSAAYFCASSGAAYEQYFGPGTRLTVT.